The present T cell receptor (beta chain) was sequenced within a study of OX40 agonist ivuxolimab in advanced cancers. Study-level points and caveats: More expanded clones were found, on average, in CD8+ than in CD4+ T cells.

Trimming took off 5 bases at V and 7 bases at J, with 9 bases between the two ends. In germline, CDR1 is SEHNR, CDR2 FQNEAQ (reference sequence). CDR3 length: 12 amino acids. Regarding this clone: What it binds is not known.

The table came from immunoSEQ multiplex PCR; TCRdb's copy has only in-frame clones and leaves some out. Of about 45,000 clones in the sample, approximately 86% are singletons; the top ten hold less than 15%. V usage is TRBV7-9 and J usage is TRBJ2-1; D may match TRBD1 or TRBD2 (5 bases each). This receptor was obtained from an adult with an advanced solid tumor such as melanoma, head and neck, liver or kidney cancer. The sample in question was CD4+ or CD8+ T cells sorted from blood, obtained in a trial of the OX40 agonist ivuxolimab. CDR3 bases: TGTGCCAGCAGCCCGGGGCGGAATGAGCAGTTCTTC. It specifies CASSPGRNEQFF.